This T cell receptor beta chain was observed in a study of cytomegalovirus exposure and HLA in healthy donors. Study-wide results and limits: According to a later analysis, most TCR beta chains associated with CMV appeared HLA-restricted. HLA alleles showed associations with around 15,000 TCR beta sequences in a later analysis, at a 0.05 false discovery rate.

The PCR employed 60 Vbeta primers together with 13 Jbeta primers. Using immunoSEQ multiplex PCR, the repertoire was profiled, and TCRdb retains in-frame clones only, with some absent. The data contain some 120,000 clones, 75% to 85% of them singletons. CDR1 is MNHNS, CDR2 SASEGT, per germline. Trimming left V 7 bases short and J 6 bases short, with 9 bases between. The CDR3 covers 12 residues. This clone was recorded once. Its antigen is not identified. V gene TRBV6-1 combines with J gene TRBJ1-4; D is perhaps TRBD1 (6 bases). This receptor was obtained from a woman under 30 in good health and CMV-seropositive. The sequencing sample was made of PBMCs. The CDR3 here is CASTTGYEKLFF. CDR3 bases: TGTGCCAGCACAACAGGGTATGAAAAACTGTTTTTT.